This is a list of T cell receptor beta chains from one sample in a study of beta chain features in type 1 diabetes. Only in-frame clones appear in the TCRdb table, and some are missing; sequencing was by immunoSEQ multiplex PCR. The table lists under 150,000 clones, 6.9% of them singletons. What was sequenced was central memory CD4+ T cells from blood. The receptors were gathered from a woman younger than 45 in good health. Both conserved end residues are part of each CDR3. The D gene is left open where the match is weak. Some rows have no size entry. The others give once, few or many, or a class for an expanded clone.

j_call v_call d_call clone_size cdr3_nt cdr3_aa
TRBJ2-5 TRBV9 - - TGTGCCAGCAGCGTAGACACAGTCCAGGAGACCCAGTACTTC CASSVDTVQETQYF
TRBJ1-5 TRBV5-6 - - TGTGCCAGCAGCATCTTAAATCAGCCCCAGCATTTT CASSILNQPQHF
TRBJ2-1 TRBV2 TRBD2 - TGTGCCAGCAGTGAGACCGTCACTAGCGGTTACTCCTACAATGAGCAGTTCTTC CASSETVTSGYSYNEQFF
TRBJ2-1 TRBV18 - - TGTGCCAGCTCAACCCCGCAACAGAGGCTAGCTGGCAATGAGCAGTTCTTC CASSTPQQRLAGNEQFF
TRBJ2-5 TRBV2 TRBD1 - TGTGCCAGCAGGGTCCTTCCGGGACAGGGACAAGAGACCCAGTACTTC CASRVLPGQGQETQYF
TRBJ2-7 TRBV7-2 - - TGTGCCAGCAGCCGAGAAGGAGGGCTCTACGAGCAGTACTTC CASSREGGLYEQYF
TRBJ2-1 TRBV27 - - TGTGCCAGCAGTCCGTTCCTGTTGAGGAATGAGCAGTTCTTC CASSPFLLRNEQFF
TRBJ1-5 TRBV6-6 - - TGTGCCAGCAGTACCCGGGACACTAATCAGCCCCAGCATTTT CASSTRDTNQPQHF
TRBJ2-3 TRBV23-1 TRBD2 - TGCGCCAGCAGCCAAACTAAGGCTAGCGGAGATACGCAGTATTTT CASSQTKASGDTQYF
TRBJ2-7 TRBV27 TRBD1 few TGTGCCAGCAGGGGACAGAACTCCTACGAGCAGTACTTC CASRGQNSYEQYF
TRBJ2-4 TRBV30 TRBD2 few TGTGCCTGGGGACTAGCGGGAGGATACAAAAACATTCAGTACTTC CAWGLAGGYKNIQYF
TRBJ1-1 TRBV5-1 - few TGCGCCAGCAGCTTGGAGCCCGTAAGCACTGAAGCTTTCTTT CASSLEPVSTEAFF
TRBJ2-1 TRBV9 - - TGTGCCAGCAGCGTATCCGCGGGGATTGACTTCAATGAGCAGTTCTTC CASSVSAGIDFNEQFF
TRBJ2-7 TRBV2 TRBD2 few TGTGCCAGCGCTAGGACCGGGAGGGGTGAGCAGTACTTC CASARTGRGEQYF
TRBJ2-6 TRBV18 TRBD1 few TGTGCCAGCTCACTACAGGGGGCGGATTCTGGGGCCAACGTCCTGACTTTC CASSLQGADSGANVLTF
TRBJ2-2 TRBV6-5 TRBD1 - TGTGCCAGCAGTCGGGGACAGGGAGTAGGGGGGGAGCTGTTTTTT CASSRGQGVGGELFF
TRBJ2-1 TRBV7-2 - many TGTGCCAGCAGCTTACAGTGGAATGAGCAGTTCTTC CASSLQWNEQFF
TRBJ2-1 TRBV7-2 TRBD2 few TGTGCCAGCAGCTTAGCGGCTAGCGGGAGGGCCCGTGAGCAGTTCTTC CASSLAASGRAREQFF
TRBJ2-1 TRBV4-2 TRBD2 few TGTGCCAGCAGCCAAGATGGGACTAGCGGCTACAATGAGCAGTTCTTC CASSQDGTSGYNEQFF
TRBJ2-7 TRBV28 - many TGTGCCAGCAGCCGGGACTCCCCCTACGAGCAGTACTTC CASSRDSPYEQYF
TRBJ2-3 TRBV16 TRBD2 few TGTGCCAGCAGCCCTCGAGGGACTAGCGGGAGGCTGACAGATACGCAGTATTTT CASSPRGTSGRLTDTQYF
TRBJ2-1 TRBV5-4 - - TGTGCCAGCAGCTTGCTCGGGAGAGGCAATGAGCAGTTCTTC CASSLLGRGNEQFF
TRBJ2-1 TRBV14 - few TGTGCCAGCAGCCGGGCATACTCCTACAATGAGCAGTTCTTC CASSRAYSYNEQFF
TRBJ2-1 TRBV7-3 TRBD2 few TGTGCCAGCAGCTCCCGTAGCGGGAGCCCCTACAATGAGCAGTTCTTC CASSSRSGSPYNEQFF
TRBJ2-1 TRBV14 TRBD2 - TGTGCCAGCAGCCCCCTCTCGGGACTAGCGGGATACAATGAGCAGTTCTTC CASSPLSGLAGYNEQFF
TRBJ2-7 TRBV6-6 - - TGTGCGGGGGCCAGGGCCCAGGAGTACGAGCAGTACTTC CAGARAQEYEQYF
TRBJ2-7 TRBV5-8 - few TGTGCCAGCAGCCCTACTAGCTACGAGCAGTACTTC CASSPTSYEQYF
TRBJ2-7 TRBV5-5 TRBD1 - TGTGCCAGCAGCCCACTGGGACAGGGGACGACCTACGAGCAGTACTTC CASSPLGQGTTYEQYF
TRBJ1-2 TRBV5-1 TRBD1 once TGCGCCAGCAGCCCGCTAGGCGGGACAGGGGATGGCTATGGCTACACCTTC CASSPLGGTGDGYGYTF
TRBJ2-4 TRBV13 - few TGTGCCAGCAGGAGCGGCCTCCAGGAAAACATTCAGTACTTC CASRSGLQENIQYF
TRBJ2-1 TRBV28 - - TGTGCCAGTCACGGAACGGGGAGCTCCTACAATGAGCAGTTCTTC CASHGTGSSYNEQFF
TRBJ2-3 TRBV18 - many TGTGCCAGCTCAGGTAGCAGCGGAACAGATACGCAGTATTTT CASSGSSGTDTQYF
TRBJ2-7 TRBV5-4 - - TGTGCCAGCAGCTTGATTTCCTCGGAGGAGCAGTACTTC CASSLISSEEQYF
TRBJ1-2 TRBV5-1 - few TGCGCCAGCAGCTTGGTTAGCCTCACTACTGGCTACACCTTC CASSLVSLTTGYTF
TRBJ1-1 TRBV29-1 TRBD1 many TGCAGCGCTCAGGGACAGGGGGCTTCTGAAGCTTTCTTT CSAQGQGASEAFF
TRBJ2-2 TRBV11-2 - few TGTGCCAGCAGCCTGACCGCCGGGTTCACCGGGGAGCTGTTTTTT CASSLTAGFTGELFF
TRBJ1-1 TRBV19 TRBD1 - TGTGCCAGTAGTATAGATGACAGGGGAAGCACTGAAGCTTTCTTT CASSIDDRGSTEAFF
TRBJ2-1 TRBV7-3 TRBD2 few TGTGCCAGCAGCGTACTAGCGGGTAACTACAATGAGCAGTTCTTC CASSVLAGNYNEQFF
TRBJ1-2 TRBV2 TRBD1 - TGTGCCAGCAGGGGACAGGGAGTAAACTATGGCTACACCTTC CASRGQGVNYGYTF
TRBJ1-5 TRBV30 - many TGTGCCTGGAGTAGGGGAGGGATCCAGCCCCAGCATTTT CAWSRGGIQPQHF
TRBJ2-6 TRBV4-2 - few TGTGCCAGCAGCCAAGACGAGACTCGTTCTGGGGCCAACGTCCTGACTTTC CASSQDETRSGANVLTF
TRBJ2-7 TRBV2 TRBD2 - TGTGCCGCTGGTGGGGGGGAAAACGAGCAGTACTTC CAAGGGENEQYF